This TCR beta chain was documented in a study of T cell responses to AZD1222 COVID-19 vaccine. Study-wide findings and caveats: The study sampled repertoires only after the peak T cell response. Two AZD1222 doses significantly raised spike-specific TCR breadth and depth over controls. It should be noted that donors were predominantly white British and more often female, and clonal diversity was possibly underestimated. Along spike, vaccine-associated CD4 TCRs were found throughout, with dominance at 160-218 and 743-854.

The assay was immunoSEQ multiplex PCR, and TCRdb's table has in-frame clones only and misses some. The data hold more than 95,000 clones, with around 87% observed a single time. Notes on this clone: Its cognate antigen is unknown.

The V and J ends lost 0 bases and 4 bases respectively, with 10 bases between them. Germline CDR1 and CDR2: SGHKS and YYEKEE (reference sequence). This CDR3 is 14 amino acids long. This material consisted of peripheral blood, taken on day 0 of AZD1222 vaccination. This chain uses TRBV5-5 with TRBJ1-1, with D possibly matching TRBD1 (5 bases). The origin of this receptor is an adult in good health. CDR3 sequence (DNA): TGTGCCAGCAGCTTGGAGGCAGGGCCCACTGAAGCTTTCTTT. Translated: CASSLEAGPTEAFF.